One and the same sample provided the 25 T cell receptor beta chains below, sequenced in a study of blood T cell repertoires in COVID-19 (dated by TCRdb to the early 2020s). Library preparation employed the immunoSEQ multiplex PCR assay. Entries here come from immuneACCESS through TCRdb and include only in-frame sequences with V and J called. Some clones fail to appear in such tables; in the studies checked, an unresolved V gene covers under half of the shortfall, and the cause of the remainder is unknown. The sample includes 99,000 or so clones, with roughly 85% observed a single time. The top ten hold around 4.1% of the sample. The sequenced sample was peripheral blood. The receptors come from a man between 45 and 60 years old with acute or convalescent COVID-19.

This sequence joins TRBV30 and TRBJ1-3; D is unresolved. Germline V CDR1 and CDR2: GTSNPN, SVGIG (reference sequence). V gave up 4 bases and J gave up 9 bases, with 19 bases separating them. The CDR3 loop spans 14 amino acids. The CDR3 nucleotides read TGTGCCTGGACCCGGGAATCATCCTCTGGCACCATATATTTT. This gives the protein CAWTRESSSGTIYF.

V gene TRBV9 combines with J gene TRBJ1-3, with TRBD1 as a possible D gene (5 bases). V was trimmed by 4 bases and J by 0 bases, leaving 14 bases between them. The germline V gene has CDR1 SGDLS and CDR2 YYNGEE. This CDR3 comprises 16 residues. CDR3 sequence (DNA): TGTGCCAGCAGCCTCCGCGGGGGGATCTCTGGAAACACCATATATTTT. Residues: CASSLRGGISGNTIYF.

The CDR3 region has the DNA TGTGCCAGCAGCCCCAACGGGAGGTCCCACGAGCAGTACTTC. It encodes CASSPNGRSHEQYF. The chain links TRBV7-9 to TRBJ2-7; 7 bases line up with TRBD2. Trimming took 5 bases from V and 5 from J; bases not matched to a gene: 9. Germline assignment: CDR1 SEHNR and CDR2 FQNEAQ (reference sequence). The CDR3 is 14 residues long.

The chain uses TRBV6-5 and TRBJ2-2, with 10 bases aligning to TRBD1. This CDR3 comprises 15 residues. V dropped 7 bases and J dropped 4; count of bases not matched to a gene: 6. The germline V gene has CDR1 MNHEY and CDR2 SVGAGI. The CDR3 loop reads CASTRQGAITGELFF. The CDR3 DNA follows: TGTGCCAGCACCCGACAGGGGGCGATCACCGGGGAGCTGTTTTTT.

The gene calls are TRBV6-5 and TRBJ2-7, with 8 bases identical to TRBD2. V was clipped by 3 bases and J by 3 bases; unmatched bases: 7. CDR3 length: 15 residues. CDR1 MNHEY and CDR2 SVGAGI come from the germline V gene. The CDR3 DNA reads TGTGCCAGCAGTTATAGCCTCGGGGGGGACTACGAGCAGTACTTC. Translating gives CASSYSLGGDYEQYF.

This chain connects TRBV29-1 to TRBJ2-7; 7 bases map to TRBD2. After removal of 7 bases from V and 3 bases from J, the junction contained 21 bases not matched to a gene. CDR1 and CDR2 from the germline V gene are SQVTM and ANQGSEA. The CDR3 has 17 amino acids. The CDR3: CSEQRDLPPPTVYEQYF. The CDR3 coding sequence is TGCAGCGAGCAGCGGGACCTACCACCCCCTACGGTCTACGAGCAGTACTTC.

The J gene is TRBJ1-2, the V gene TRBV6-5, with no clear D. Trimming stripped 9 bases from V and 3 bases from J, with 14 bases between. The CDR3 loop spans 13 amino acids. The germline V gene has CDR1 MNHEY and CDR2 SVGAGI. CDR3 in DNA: TGTGCCAGTATGAGAGATTCCGACTATGGCTACACCTTC. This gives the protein CASMRDSDYGYTF.

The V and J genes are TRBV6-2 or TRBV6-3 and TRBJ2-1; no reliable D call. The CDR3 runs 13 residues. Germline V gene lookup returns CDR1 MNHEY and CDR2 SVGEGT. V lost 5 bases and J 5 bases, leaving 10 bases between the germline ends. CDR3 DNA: TGTGCCAGCAGTCTAAGACTCCACAATGAGCAGTTCTTC. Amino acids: CASSLRLHNEQFF.

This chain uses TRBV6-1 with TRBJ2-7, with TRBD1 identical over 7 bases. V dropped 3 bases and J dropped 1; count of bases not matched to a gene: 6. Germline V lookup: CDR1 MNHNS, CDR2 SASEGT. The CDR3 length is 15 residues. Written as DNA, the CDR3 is TGTGCCAGCAGTGAGGGGACAGCGAATTCCTACGAGCAGTACTTC. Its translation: CASSEGTANSYEQYF.

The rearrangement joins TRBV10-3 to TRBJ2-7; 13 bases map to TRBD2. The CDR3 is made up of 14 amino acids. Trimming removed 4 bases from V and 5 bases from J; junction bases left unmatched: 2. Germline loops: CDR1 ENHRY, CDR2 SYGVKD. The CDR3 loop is CAISGLAGGNEQYF. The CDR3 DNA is TGTGCCATCAGTGGACTAGCGGGAGGAAACGAGCAGTACTTC.

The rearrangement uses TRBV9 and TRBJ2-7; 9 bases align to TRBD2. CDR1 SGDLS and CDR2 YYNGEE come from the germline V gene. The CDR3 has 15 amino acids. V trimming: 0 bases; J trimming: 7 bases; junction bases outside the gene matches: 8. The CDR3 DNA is TGTGCCAGCAGCGTAGCGGGCGGGAGGGCCGAAGAGCAGTACTTC. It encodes CASSVAGGRAEEQYF.

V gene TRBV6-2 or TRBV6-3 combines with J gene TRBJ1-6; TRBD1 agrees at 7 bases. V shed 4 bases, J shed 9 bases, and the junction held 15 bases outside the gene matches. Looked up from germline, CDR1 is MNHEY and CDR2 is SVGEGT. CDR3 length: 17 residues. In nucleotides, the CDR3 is TGTGCCAGCAGTTTCTACCTTACAGGGGCACGGATTTCACCCCTCCACTTT. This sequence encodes CASSFYLTGARISPLHF.

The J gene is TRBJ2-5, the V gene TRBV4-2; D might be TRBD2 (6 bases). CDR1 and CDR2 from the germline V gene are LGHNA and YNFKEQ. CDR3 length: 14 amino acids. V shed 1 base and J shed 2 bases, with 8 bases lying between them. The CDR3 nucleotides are TGTGCCAGCAGCCAAGCGGGGGAGCAAGAGACCCAGTACTTC. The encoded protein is CASSQAGEQETQYF.

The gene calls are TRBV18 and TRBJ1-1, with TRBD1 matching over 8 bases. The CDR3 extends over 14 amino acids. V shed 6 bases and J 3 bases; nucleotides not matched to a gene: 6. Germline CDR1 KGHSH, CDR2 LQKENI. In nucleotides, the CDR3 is TGTGCCAGCTCGCCGACAGGGGATCACACTGAAGCTTTCTTT. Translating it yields CASSPTGDHTEAFF.

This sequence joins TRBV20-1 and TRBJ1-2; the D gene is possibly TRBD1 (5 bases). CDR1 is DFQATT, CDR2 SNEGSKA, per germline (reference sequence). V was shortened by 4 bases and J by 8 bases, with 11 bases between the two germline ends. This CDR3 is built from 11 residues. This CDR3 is CSANLGAGYTF. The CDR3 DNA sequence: TGCAGTGCTAACCTTGGGGCCGGCTACACCTTC.

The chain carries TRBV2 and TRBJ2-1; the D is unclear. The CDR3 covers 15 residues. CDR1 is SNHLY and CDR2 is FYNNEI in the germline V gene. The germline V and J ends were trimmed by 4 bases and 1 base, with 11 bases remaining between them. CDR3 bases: TGTGCCAGCAGTGCCACAGCTGGTTCCTACAATGAGCAGTTCTTC. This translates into CASSATAGSYNEQFF.

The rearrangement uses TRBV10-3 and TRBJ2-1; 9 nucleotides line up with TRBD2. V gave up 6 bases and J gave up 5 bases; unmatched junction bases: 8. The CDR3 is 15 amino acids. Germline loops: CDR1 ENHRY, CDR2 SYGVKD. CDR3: CAISFSGSTHNEQFF. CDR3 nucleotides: TGTGCCATCAGCTTTAGCGGGAGCACACACAATGAGCAGTTCTTC.

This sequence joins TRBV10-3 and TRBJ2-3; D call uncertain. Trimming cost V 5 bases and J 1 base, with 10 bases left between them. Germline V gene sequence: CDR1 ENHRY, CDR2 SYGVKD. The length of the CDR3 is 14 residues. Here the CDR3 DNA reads TGTGCCATCAGTATCAGCGTCGGCACAGATACGCAGTATTTT. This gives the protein CAISISVGTDTQYF.

The CDR3 loop reads CSVDRWETQYF. In DNA form, the CDR3 reads TGCAGCGTTGACAGGTGGGAGACCCAGTACTTC. The chain uses TRBV29-1 and TRBJ2-5; no firm D call. This CDR3 spans 11 amino acids. Germline V gene lookup returns CDR1 SQVTM and CDR2 ANQGSEA. Trimming cost V 3 bases and J 5 bases, with 7 bases left between them.

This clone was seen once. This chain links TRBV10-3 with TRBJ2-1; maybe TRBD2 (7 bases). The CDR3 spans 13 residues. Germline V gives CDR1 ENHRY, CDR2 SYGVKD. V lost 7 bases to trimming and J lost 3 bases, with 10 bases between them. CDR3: CAITGGYYNEQFF. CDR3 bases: TGTGCCATCACGGGGGGCTACTACAATGAGCAGTTCTTC.

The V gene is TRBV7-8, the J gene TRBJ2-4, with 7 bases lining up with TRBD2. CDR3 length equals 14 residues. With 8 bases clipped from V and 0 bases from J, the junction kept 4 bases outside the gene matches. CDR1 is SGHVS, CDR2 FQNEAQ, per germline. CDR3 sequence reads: CASGEGLAKNIQYF. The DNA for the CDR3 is TGTGCCAGCGGGGAGGGACTAGCCAAAAACATTCAGTACTTC. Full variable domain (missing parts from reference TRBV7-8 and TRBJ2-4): GAGVSQSPRYKVAKRGQDVALRCDPISGHVSLFWYQQALGQGPEFLTYFQNEAQLDKSGLPSDRFFAERPEGSVSTLKIQRTQQEDSAVYLCASGEGLAKNIQYFGAGTRLSVL.

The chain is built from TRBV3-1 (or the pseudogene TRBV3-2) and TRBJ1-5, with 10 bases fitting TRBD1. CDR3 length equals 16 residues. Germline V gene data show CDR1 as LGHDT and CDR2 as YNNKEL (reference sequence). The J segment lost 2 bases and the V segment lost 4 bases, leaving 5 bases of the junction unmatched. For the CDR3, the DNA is TGTGCCAGCAGCCTCGCCGGGACAGGGGGCAATCAGCCCCAGCATTTT. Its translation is CASSLAGTGGNQPQHF.

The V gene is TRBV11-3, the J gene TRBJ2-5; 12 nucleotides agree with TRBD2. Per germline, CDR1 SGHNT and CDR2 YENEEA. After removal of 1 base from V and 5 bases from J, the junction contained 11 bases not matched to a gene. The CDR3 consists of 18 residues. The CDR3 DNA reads TGTGCCAGCAGCTTAGCGGTGTTGGCTAGCGGGAGGGATGAGACCCAGTACTTC. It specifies CASSLAVLASGRDETQYF.

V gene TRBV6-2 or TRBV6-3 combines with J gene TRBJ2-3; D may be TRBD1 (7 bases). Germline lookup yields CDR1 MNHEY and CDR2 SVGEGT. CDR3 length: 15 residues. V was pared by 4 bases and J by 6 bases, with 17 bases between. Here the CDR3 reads CASSLEGALSDTQYF. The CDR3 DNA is TGTGCCAGCAGTTTGGAGGGGGCCCTCAGTGATACGCAGTATTTT.

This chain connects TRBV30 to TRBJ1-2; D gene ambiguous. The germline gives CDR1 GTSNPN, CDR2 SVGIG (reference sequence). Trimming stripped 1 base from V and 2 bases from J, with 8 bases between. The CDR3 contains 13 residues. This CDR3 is CAWSAEQNYGYTF. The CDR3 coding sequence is TGTGCCTGGAGTGCAGAACAGAACTATGGCTACACCTTC.